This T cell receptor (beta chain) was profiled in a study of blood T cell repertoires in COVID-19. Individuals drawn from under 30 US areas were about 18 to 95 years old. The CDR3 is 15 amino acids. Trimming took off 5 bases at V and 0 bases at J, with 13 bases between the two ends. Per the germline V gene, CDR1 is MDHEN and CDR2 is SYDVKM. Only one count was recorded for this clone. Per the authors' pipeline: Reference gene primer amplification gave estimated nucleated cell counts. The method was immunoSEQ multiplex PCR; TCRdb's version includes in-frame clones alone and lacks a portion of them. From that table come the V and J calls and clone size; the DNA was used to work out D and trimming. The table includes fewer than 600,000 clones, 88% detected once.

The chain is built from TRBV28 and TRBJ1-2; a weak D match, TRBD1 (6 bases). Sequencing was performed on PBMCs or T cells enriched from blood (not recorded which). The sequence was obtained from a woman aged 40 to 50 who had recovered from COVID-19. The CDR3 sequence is CASSRSGTTNYGYTF. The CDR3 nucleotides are TGTGCCAGCAGTCGTTCCGGGACAACTAACTATGGCTACACCTTC.